The source of this T cell receptor (beta chain) is a study of T-cell memory formation after mild COVID-19. 5'RACE with constant-segment primers yielded barcoded, UMI-tagged TCR alpha and TCR beta cDNA libraries. TCRdb re-called the 5' RACE reads with MiXCR, one entry per CDR3 protein. The profile shows more than 350,000 distinct CDR3 sequences, more than 15% of them singletons. This clonotype was seen only a few times. V lost 4 bases and J lost 1, with 7 bases in between. This CDR3 region has 13 residues. Germline loops: CDR1 SGHVS, CDR2 FQNEAQ. The receptor was derived from a man aged 18 to 30 who had mild COVID-19 (a few samples of this study predate the infection). Cell type and time point are not known. Sample: PBMCs or a T cell subset sorted from them (not recorded which). The gene calls are TRBV7-8 and TRBJ1-1; no firm D call. The CDR3 bases are TGTGCCAGCAGCTCCCCTTGGAACACTGAAGCTTTCTTT. As protein: CASSSPWNTEAFF. Combining the CDR3 with reference TRBV7-8 and TRBJ1-1 gives the whole variable domain GAGVSQSPRYKVAKRGQDVALRCDPISGHVSLFWYQQALGQGPEFLTYFQNEAQLDKSGLPSDRFFAERPEGSVSTLKIQRTQQEDSAVYLCASSSPWNTEAFFGQGTRLTVV.